This section outlines one T cell receptor beta chain sequence together with its context. Negative isolation was applied to CD8+ and CD4+ T cells, and FACS enrichment was applied to TEMRA cells. The data stem from a study of CD8 T cells in Susac syndrome. Across the study: Among the Susac syndrome patients who underwent sequencing, about six had clinically active disease, while about 8 of them were in remission.

Germline V gene sequence: CDR1 LNHDA, CDR2 SQIVND (reference sequence). With V trimmed by 7 bases and J by 1 base, 7 bases remained unmatched. The CDR3 is made up of 15 amino acids. RNA totalling 0.5 to 1 ug underwent reverse transcription with random hexamers. TCRdb re-analysed the immunoSEQ multiplex PCR reads in MiXCR, keeping a single row per CDR3 protein. Of 200,000 or so distinct CDR3 sequences listed, around 93% are singletons. The sequenced material came from CD8+ T cells from PBMCs. This rearrangement joins TRBV19 to TRBJ2-3, with 8 bases lining up with TRBD2. This sequence was found in a human donor with Susac syndrome. The CDR3 sequence is CASKERGYGTDTQYF. As DNA, the CDR3 is TGTGCCAGTAAGGAGCGGGGGTATGGCACAGATACGCAGTATTTT.